The clone carrying this T cell receptor beta chain occurred once. Its matching antigen is unknown. Libraries were prepared by immunoSEQ multiplex PCR; TCRdb keeps only in-frame clonotypes and omits some of them. Counted here are fewer than 300,000 clones, about 90% occurring once; the ten biggest clones make up about 3.6%. Treatment reported: roughly 18 received Ad26.COV2.S at low or high dose, single or two shots; about five received placebo; per-sample allocation not given. The study sampled participants on day 63 after the first vaccine or placebo injection. The data stem from a study of Ad26.COV2.S vaccination and SARS-CoV-2 variants. Overall study context: Trial arm assignment for the donor was COV1001 Ad26.COV2.S. General study results and limits: Following vaccination, spike-specific CD8+ and CD4+ T cell responses reportedly exhibited substantial breadth. Spike-specific TCR breadth ran higher among vaccine recipients than placebo recipients.

Source: peripheral blood, taken in a trial of Ad26.COV2.S vaccine versus placebo. The source is a person between 18 and 60 years old who received the Ad26.COV2.S COVID-19 vaccine or a placebo.

The CDR3 loop is CAISVAGSQETQYF. In DNA form, the CDR3 reads TGTGCCATCAGTGTGGCAGGTTCCCAAGAGACCCAGTACTTC. The chain links TRBV10-3 to TRBJ2-5; D is ambiguous. Germline CDR1 and CDR2: ENHRY and SYGVKD. Trimming removed 4 bases from V and 1 base from J, with 10 bases in between. This CDR3 is 14 amino acids long.